This T cell receptor (beta chain) was obtained from a study of blood T cell repertoires in COVID-19. Study-wide context: Sources were T cells, B-cell-depleted T cells, or PBMCs; the material itself was cDNA or gDNA.

Clones were read by immunoSEQ multiplex PCR, and TCRdb kept only the in-frame ones, dropping some. Of under 350,000 clones listed, around 86% are singletons. This CDR3 has 15 amino acids. Trimming left V 6 bases short and J 12 bases short, with 24 bases between. This chain connects TRBV23-1 to TRBJ1-3; D possibly corresponds to TRBD1 (6 bases). TRBV23-1 is an ORF, and what it does is uncertain. The specimen sequenced was PBMCs or T cells enriched from blood (not recorded which). This receptor was obtained from a man between 25 and 39 years old who had recovered from COVID-19. CDR3 sequence (DNA): TGCGCCAGCAGCCCCGAAGAGGGATTAACAGGGTACATATATTTT. Protein sequence: CASSPEEGLTGYIYF.